These T cell receptor beta chains were read from a single sample in a study of shared clonotypes between healthy human individuals. The table came from immunoSEQ multiplex PCR; TCRdb's copy has only in-frame clones and leaves some out. Counted here are about 1.9 million clones, over 85% occurring once; the ten biggest clones make up 1.5% to 2%. The material sequenced was naive CD8+ T cells from PBMCs. These receptors came from a man in his late teens or twenties in good health. Some clones in this sample may be carry-over from other donors' samples. Each CDR3 is given with its conserved first and last residue. The order of the fields is D gene, V gene, clone size, J gene, CDR3 DNA, CDR3 protein. D genes are given only for firm matches. A clone size is listed for some rows: how often the clone was seen (once, few, many), or a class if it is expanded.

d_gene: NA
v_gene: TRBV29-1
abundance: NA
j_gene: TRBJ1-1
CDR3nt: TGCAGCGTTGAGGGAGGTGGAACGCCTGAAGCTTTCTTT
CDR3aa: CSVEGGGTPEAFF

d_gene: NA
v_gene: TRBV6-5
abundance: NA
j_gene: TRBJ1-4
CDR3nt: TGTGCCAGCAGTTCCATCGGTGGGTTAAACGAAAAACTGTTTTTT
CDR3aa: CASSSIGGLNEKLFF

d_gene: NA
v_gene: TRBV11-2
abundance: NA
j_gene: TRBJ2-7
CDR3nt: TGTGCCAGCAGCTTTCAGGAAGGGGACGAGCAGTACTTC
CDR3aa: CASSFQEGDEQYF

d_gene: NA
v_gene: TRBV10-3
abundance: once
j_gene: TRBJ2-7
CDR3nt: TGTGCCATCAGTGACCGGAACTACGAGCAGTACTTC
CDR3aa: CAISDRNYEQYF

d_gene: NA
v_gene: TRBV20-1
abundance: NA
j_gene: TRBJ2-7
CDR3nt: TGCAGTGCTGGGGCGAACTACGAGCAGTACTTC
CDR3aa: CSAGANYEQYF

d_gene: TRBD2
v_gene: TRBV15
abundance: NA
j_gene: TRBJ2-3
CDR3nt: TGTGCCACCAGCACGACTAGCGGGATTGCAGATACGCAGTATTTT
CDR3aa: CATSTTSGIADTQYF

d_gene: TRBD2
v_gene: TRBV7-8
abundance: NA
j_gene: TRBJ2-5
CDR3nt: TGTGCCAGCAGCCTGTCGACTAGCGGGAGAGAAGAGACCCAGTACTTC
CDR3aa: CASSLSTSGREETQYF

d_gene: NA
v_gene: TRBV4-1
abundance: NA
j_gene: TRBJ2-5
CDR3nt: TGCGCCAGCAGCCTGCTTTCCGGGACGGCGGTACAAGAGACCCAGTACTTC
CDR3aa: CASSLLSGTAVQETQYF

d_gene: TRBD2
v_gene: TRBV5-1
abundance: NA
j_gene: TRBJ2-1
CDR3nt: TGCGCCAGCAGCTTGAAGGGACTAGCGGCTAGGCATGAGCAGTTCTTC
CDR3aa: CASSLKGLAARHEQFF

d_gene: NA
v_gene: TRBV6-5
abundance: NA
j_gene: TRBJ2-5
CDR3nt: TGTGCCAGCAGCCCATCTAGGGGGGATAGGGCCCAGTACTTC
CDR3aa: CASSPSRGDRAQYF

d_gene: NA
v_gene: TRBV27
abundance: few
j_gene: TRBJ1-1
CDR3nt: TGTGCCAGCAGCGGGCCGAGGGTGGGAGCTGAAGCTTTCTTT
CDR3aa: CASSGPRVGAEAFF

d_gene: NA
v_gene: TRBV19
abundance: NA
j_gene: TRBJ1-5
CDR3nt: TGTGCCAGTAGTATAGCCGAGGCTTATAGCAATCAGCCCCAGCATTTT
CDR3aa: CASSIAEAYSNQPQHF

d_gene: TRBD1
v_gene: TRBV27
abundance: NA
j_gene: TRBJ2-5
CDR3nt: TGTGCCAGCAGTTTAAACGCAGGGGGCGGAGAGACCCAGTACTTC
CDR3aa: CASSLNAGGGETQYF

d_gene: TRBD1
v_gene: TRBV6-5
abundance: few
j_gene: TRBJ1-1
CDR3nt: TGTGCCAGCAGTTTCCGGACAGGGAGGGGTGACACTGAAGCTTTCTTT
CDR3aa: CASSFRTGRGDTEAFF

d_gene: TRBD2
v_gene: TRBV13
abundance: NA
j_gene: TRBJ2-7
CDR3nt: TGTGCCAGCAGCTTAACACTAGCGGGACCCTCCTACGAGCAGTACTTC
CDR3aa: CASSLTLAGPSYEQYF

d_gene: TRBD1
v_gene: TRBV6-5
abundance: NA
j_gene: TRBJ2-7
CDR3nt: TGTGCCAGCAGCAAAACTAGGGACAGCTCCTACGAGCAGTACTTC
CDR3aa: CASSKTRDSSYEQYF

d_gene: NA
v_gene: TRBV28
abundance: NA
j_gene: TRBJ1-1
CDR3nt: TGTGCCAGCCGGTGGTTTTCAAACACTGAAGCTTTCTTT
CDR3aa: CASRWFSNTEAFF

d_gene: NA
v_gene: TRBV6-6
abundance: NA
j_gene: TRBJ2-7
CDR3nt: TGTGCCAGCAGTTACGACAGGTACTACGAGCAGTACTTC
CDR3aa: CASSYDRYYEQYF

d_gene: TRBD1
v_gene: TRBV5-1
abundance: NA
j_gene: TRBJ2-5
CDR3nt: TGCGCCAGCAGCTTGGGGCAACAGGGGGCCGGGGAGACCCAGTACTTC
CDR3aa: CASSLGQQGAGETQYF

d_gene: NA
v_gene: TRBV27
abundance: NA
j_gene: TRBJ2-1
CDR3nt: TGTGCCAGCAGTTTTTTGCCAGTGCGTTACAATGAGCAGTTCTTC
CDR3aa: CASSFLPVRYNEQFF

d_gene: NA
v_gene: TRBV7-9
abundance: NA
j_gene: TRBJ1-4
CDR3nt: TGTGCCAGCAGCCCAGGGGATGCAACTAATGAAAAACTGTTTTTT
CDR3aa: CASSPGDATNEKLFF

d_gene: TRBD1
v_gene: TRBV27
abundance: NA
j_gene: TRBJ1-5
CDR3nt: TGTGCCAGCCGACAGGGGTCGTATAGCAATCAGCCCCAGCATTTT
CDR3aa: CASRQGSYSNQPQHF

d_gene: NA
v_gene: TRBV11-2
abundance: NA
j_gene: TRBJ1-4
CDR3nt: TGTGCCAGCAGCGAATACGGGGCTGCACTGTTTTTT
CDR3aa: CASSEYGAALFF

d_gene: NA
v_gene: TRBV7-9
abundance: once
j_gene: TRBJ2-5
CDR3nt: TGTGCCAGCAGCTTAGGGCAGGGACAAGAGACCCAGTACTTC
CDR3aa: CASSLGQGQETQYF

d_gene: TRBD2
v_gene: TRBV11-2
abundance: NA
j_gene: TRBJ2-1
CDR3nt: TGTGCCAGCAGCCCCGGGGTAGCGGGTAACAATGAGCAGTTCTTC
CDR3aa: CASSPGVAGNNEQFF

d_gene: TRBD1
v_gene: TRBV28
abundance: NA
j_gene: TRBJ2-3
CDR3nt: TGTGCCAGCAGTTTAGCCGGGACAGGCCCCAGCACAGATACGCAGTATTTT
CDR3aa: CASSLAGTGPSTDTQYF

d_gene: NA
v_gene: TRBV7-8
abundance: NA
j_gene: TRBJ2-3
CDR3nt: TGTGCCAGCTCCATAGATACGCAGTATTTT
CDR3aa: CASSIDTQYF

d_gene: NA
v_gene: TRBV5-5
abundance: NA
j_gene: TRBJ2-7
CDR3nt: TGTGCCAGCAGCTTAATAGGCGGCCTCGGTGAGCAGTACTTC
CDR3aa: CASSLIGGLGEQYF

d_gene: NA
v_gene: TRBV9
abundance: NA
j_gene: TRBJ2-2
CDR3nt: TGTGCCAGCAGCGTAGGACTTTCCGGCGGGGAGCTGTTTTTT
CDR3aa: CASSVGLSGGELFF

d_gene: TRBD2
v_gene: TRBV14
abundance: once
j_gene: TRBJ2-5
CDR3nt: TGTGCCAGCAGAAGAGACGGGGGGGAGACCCAGTACTTC
CDR3aa: CASRRDGGETQYF

d_gene: TRBD1
v_gene: TRBV6-5
abundance: NA
j_gene: TRBJ2-5
CDR3nt: TGTGCCAGCAGCCCCGACAGGGAAGAGACCCAGTACTTC
CDR3aa: CASSPDREETQYF

d_gene: NA
v_gene: TRBV7-9
abundance: NA
j_gene: TRBJ2-7
CDR3nt: TGTGCCAGCAGCTTAACCCCGGCGGCAACCCCCTACGAGCAGTACTTC
CDR3aa: CASSLTPAATPYEQYF

d_gene: TRBD1
v_gene: TRBV7-9
abundance: NA
j_gene: TRBJ2-7
CDR3nt: TGTGCCAGCAACCCCACAGGGGGATACGAGCAGTACTTC
CDR3aa: CASNPTGGYEQYF

d_gene: NA
v_gene: TRBV15
abundance: NA
j_gene: TRBJ2-1
CDR3nt: TGTGCCACAGCCCCCGGCAGCTACAATGAGCAGTTCTTC
CDR3aa: CATAPGSYNEQFF